Sequencing of this TCR beta chain was carried out in a study of OX40 agonist ivuxolimab in advanced cancers. Profiling relied on immunoSEQ multiplex PCR, and the TCRdb table lists in-frame clones only, not all of them. In the table there are over 20,000 clones, about 83% of which are singletons. Between the trimmed V and J ends, which lost 5 bases and 2 bases, there was a span of 28 bases. This CDR3 has 19 residues. The germline gives CDR1 ENHRY, CDR2 SYGVKD. Sequencing was performed on CD4+ or CD8+ T cells sorted from blood, taken in a trial of the OX40 agonist ivuxolimab. This rearrangement joins TRBV10-3 to TRBJ2-7; tentatively, D is TRBD2 (10 bases). This clonotype originated in an adult with an advanced solid tumor such as melanoma, head and neck, liver or kidney cancer. In DNA, the CDR3 is TGTGCCATCAGTCGACTGGGACAGGGTGCAACTAGCGGGGCCTACGAGCAGTACTTC. This gives the protein CAISRLGQGATSGAYEQYF.